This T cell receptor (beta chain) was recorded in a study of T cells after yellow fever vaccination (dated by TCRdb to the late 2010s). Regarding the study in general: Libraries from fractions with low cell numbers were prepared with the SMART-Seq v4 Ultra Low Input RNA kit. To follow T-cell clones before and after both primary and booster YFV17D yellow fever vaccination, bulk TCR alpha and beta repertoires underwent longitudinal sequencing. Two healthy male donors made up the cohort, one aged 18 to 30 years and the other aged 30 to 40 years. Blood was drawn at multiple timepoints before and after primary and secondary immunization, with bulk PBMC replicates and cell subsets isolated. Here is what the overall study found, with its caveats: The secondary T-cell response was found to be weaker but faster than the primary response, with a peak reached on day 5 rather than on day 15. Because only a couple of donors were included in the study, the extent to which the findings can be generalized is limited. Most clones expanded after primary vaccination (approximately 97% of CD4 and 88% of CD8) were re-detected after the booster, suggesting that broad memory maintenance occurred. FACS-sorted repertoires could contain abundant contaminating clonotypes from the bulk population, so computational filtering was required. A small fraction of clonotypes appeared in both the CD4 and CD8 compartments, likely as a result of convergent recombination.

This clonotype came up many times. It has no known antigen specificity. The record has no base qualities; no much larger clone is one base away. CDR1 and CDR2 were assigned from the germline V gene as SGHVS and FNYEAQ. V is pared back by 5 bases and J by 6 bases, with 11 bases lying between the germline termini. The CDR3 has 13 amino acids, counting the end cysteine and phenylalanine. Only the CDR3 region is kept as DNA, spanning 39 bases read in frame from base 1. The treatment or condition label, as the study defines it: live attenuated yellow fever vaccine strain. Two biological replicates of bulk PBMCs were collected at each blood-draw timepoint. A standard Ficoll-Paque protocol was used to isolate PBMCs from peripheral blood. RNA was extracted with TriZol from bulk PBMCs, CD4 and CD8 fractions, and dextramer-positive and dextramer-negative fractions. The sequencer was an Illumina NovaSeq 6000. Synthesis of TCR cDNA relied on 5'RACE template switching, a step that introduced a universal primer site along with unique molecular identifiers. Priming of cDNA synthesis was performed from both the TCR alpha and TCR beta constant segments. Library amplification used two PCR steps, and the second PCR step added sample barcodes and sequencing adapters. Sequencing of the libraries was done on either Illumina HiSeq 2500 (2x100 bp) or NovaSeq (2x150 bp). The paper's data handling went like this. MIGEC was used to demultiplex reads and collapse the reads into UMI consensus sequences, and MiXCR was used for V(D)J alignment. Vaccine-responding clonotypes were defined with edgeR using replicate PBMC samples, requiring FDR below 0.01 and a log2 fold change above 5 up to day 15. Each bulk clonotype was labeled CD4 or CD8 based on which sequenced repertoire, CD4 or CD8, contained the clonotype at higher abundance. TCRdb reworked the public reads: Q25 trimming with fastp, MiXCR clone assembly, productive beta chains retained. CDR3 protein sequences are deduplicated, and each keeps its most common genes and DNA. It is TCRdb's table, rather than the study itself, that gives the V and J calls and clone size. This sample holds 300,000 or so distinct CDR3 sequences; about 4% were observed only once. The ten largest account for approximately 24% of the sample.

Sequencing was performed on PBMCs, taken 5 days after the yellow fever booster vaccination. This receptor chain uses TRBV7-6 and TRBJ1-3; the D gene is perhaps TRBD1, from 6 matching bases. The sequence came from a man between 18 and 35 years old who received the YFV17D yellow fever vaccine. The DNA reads TGTGCCAGCAGCGCATACAGGGCAAACACCATATATTTT. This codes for CASSAYRANTIYF.